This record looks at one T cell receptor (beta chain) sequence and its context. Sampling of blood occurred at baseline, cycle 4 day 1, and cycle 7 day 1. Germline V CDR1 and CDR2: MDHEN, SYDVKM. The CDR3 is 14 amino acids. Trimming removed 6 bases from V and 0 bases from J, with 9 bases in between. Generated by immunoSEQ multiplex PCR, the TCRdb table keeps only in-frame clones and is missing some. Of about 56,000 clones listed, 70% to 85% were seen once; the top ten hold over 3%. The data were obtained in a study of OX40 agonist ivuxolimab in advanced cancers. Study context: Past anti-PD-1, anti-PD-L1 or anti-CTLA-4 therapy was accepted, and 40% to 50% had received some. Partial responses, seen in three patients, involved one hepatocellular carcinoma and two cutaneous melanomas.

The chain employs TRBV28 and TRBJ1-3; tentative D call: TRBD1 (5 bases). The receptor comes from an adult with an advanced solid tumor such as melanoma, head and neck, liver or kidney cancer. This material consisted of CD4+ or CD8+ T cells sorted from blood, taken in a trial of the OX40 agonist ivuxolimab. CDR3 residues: CASRRGGSGNTIYF. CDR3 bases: TGTGCCAGCAGGCGGGGGGGCTCTGGAAACACCATATATTTT.